This is a list of T cell receptor beta chains from one sample in a study of cytomegalovirus exposure and HLA in healthy donors. Assay: immunoSEQ multiplex PCR; the TCRdb copy retains only in-frame clones and omits some. This table holds about 98,000 clones, 70% to 90% found once. The sample taken for sequencing was PBMCs. These receptors were collected from a woman aged 25 to 39 in good health and CMV-seronegative. The CDR3 runs from the conserved cysteine through the conserved F or W. D genes are given only for firm matches. Not every row has a clone size; where given, it reads once, few, many or a size class.

CASSEGSYGYTF,TGTGCCAGCAGCGAGGGTAGCTATGGCTACACCTTC,TRBJ1-2,.,TRBV5-6,.
CASSAPQGSSYEQYF,TGTGCCAGCAGTGCCCCACAGGGTAGCTCCTACGAGCAGTACTTC,TRBJ2-7,.,TRBV28,.
CASSYSGQISGNTIYF,TGTGCCAGCAGTTACTCGGGACAGATCTCTGGAAACACCATATATTTT,TRBJ1-3,few,TRBV6-5,TRBD1
CASSLRSPGQSEQYF,TGTGCCAGCAGCTTAAGGAGCCCGGGTCAAAGCGAGCAGTACTTC,TRBJ2-7,.,TRBV7-2,.
CASSDRGTANTEAFF,TGTGCCAGCAGTGATCGGGGGACGGCGAACACTGAAGCTTTCTTT,TRBJ1-1,.,TRBV2,.
CASSLTAVYEQYF,TGTGCCAGCAGTTTGACAGCCGTCTACGAGCAGTACTTC,TRBJ2-7,.,TRBV27,.
CATSREYYQPQHF,TGTGCCACCAGCAGAGAGTACTATCAGCCCCAGCATTTT,TRBJ1-5,.,TRBV15,.
CASSTMTGAENEKLFF,TGTGCCAGCAGCACAATGACAGGAGCCGAAAATGAAAAACTGTTTTTT,TRBJ1-4,.,TRBV7-6,.
CASSLLTGTVNEKLFF,TGTGCCAGCAGCCTTCTTACCGGGACAGTTAATGAAAAACTGTTTTTT,TRBJ1-4,.,TRBV5-6,TRBD1
CASSRGGLVQETQYF,TGTGCCAGCAGTCGCGGGGGGCTGGTCCAAGAGACCCAGTACTTC,TRBJ2-5,.,TRBV6-5,TRBD2
CASSLSGKGTGELFF,TGTGCCAGCAGCTTGTCGGGGAAGGGCACCGGGGAGCTGTTTTTT,TRBJ2-2,few,TRBV5-5,.
CASTLSGGAREQYF,TGTGCCAGCACCCTTAGCGGGGGGGCCAGGGAGCAGTACTTC,TRBJ2-7,.,TRBV5-4,TRBD2
CASSPGGAHFEKLFF,TGTGCCAGCTCACCAGGGGGGGCACACTTTGAAAAACTGTTTTTT,TRBJ1-4,.,TRBV18,.
CASSRGNYGYTF,TGTGCCAGCAGTCGAGGGAACTATGGCTACACCTTC,TRBJ1-2,.,TRBV2,.
CASRGPRINSGGVGSITDTQYF,TGTGCCAGCAGGGGCCCCCGCATTAATAGCGGGGGGGTAGGTAGTATCACAGATACGCAGTATTTT,TRBJ2-3,.,TRBV2,TRBD2
CASSSGRTGNYGYTF,TGTGCCAGCAGCTCGGGACGGACAGGGAACTATGGCTACACCTTC,TRBJ1-2,.,TRBV5-4,TRBD1
CASSLTLTGELFF,TGTGCCAGCAGCTTAACCCTAACCGGGGAGCTGTTTTTT,TRBJ2-2,.,TRBV7-3,.
CATSRGISEAGNTIYF,TGTGCCACCAGCAGAGGGATCTCTGAGGCTGGAAACACCATATATTTT,TRBJ1-3,.,TRBV15,.
CASSMTPAGTQYF,TGTGCCAGTAGTATGACACCAGCGGGGACCCAGTACTTC,TRBJ2-5,.,TRBV19,.
CASSLTGTSVYEQYF,TGTGCCAGCAGCTTAACTGGGACTAGCGTCTACGAGCAGTACTTC,TRBJ2-7,.,TRBV7-3,TRBD2
CASSFQGSGETQYF,TGCGCCAGCAGCTTTCAAGGGAGTGGTGAGACCCAGTACTTC,TRBJ2-5,.,TRBV5-1,.
CASNIGQGSTDTQYF,TGCGCCAGCAACATAGGACAGGGGAGCACAGATACGCAGTATTTT,TRBJ2-3,.,TRBV5-1,TRBD1
CASSIDGGEGANVLTF,TGTGCCAGCAGTATTGACGGGGGAGAAGGGGCCAACGTCCTGACTTTC,TRBJ2-6,.,TRBV9,.
CASSPVLEAFF,TGTGCCAGCAGTCCAGTCTTAGAAGCTTTCTTT,TRBJ1-1,.,TRBV6-5,.
CASRPRREQSPNYGYTF,TGTGCCAGCAGACCTCGGAGGGAACAGTCACCTAACTATGGCTACACCTTC,TRBJ1-2,few,TRBV28,.
CAASPQPHHEQYF,TGTGCAGCGTCCCCCCAACCGCACCACGAGCAGTACTTC,TRBJ2-7,.,TRBV28,.
CASSYTATNEKLFF,TGTGCCAGCAGTTACACAGCAACTAATGAAAAACTGTTTTTT,TRBJ1-4,.,TRBV6-5,.
CASSPGRAYEQYF,TGTGCCAGCAGCCCGGGCAGGGCCTACGAGCAGTACTTC,TRBJ2-7,.,TRBV7-6,.
CASSLGGSDTEAFF,TGCGCCAGCAGCTTAGGTGGGAGTGACACTGAAGCTTTCTTT,TRBJ1-1,.,TRBV5-1,.
CASSLTAGGAYNSPLHF,TGTGCCAGCAGCTTGACGGCCGGGGGGGCCTATAATTCACCCCTCCACTTT,TRBJ1-6,.,TRBV5-4,.
CASSFSGQPQHF,TGTGCCAGCAGTTTTTCGGGTCAGCCCCAGCATTTT,TRBJ1-5,.,TRBV28,.
CATSRDAHSIWDSRANVLTF,TGTGCCACCAGCAGAGATGCCCACTCGATCTGGGACTCTAGGGCCAACGTCCTGACTTTC,TRBJ2-6,once,TRBV15,.
CASSATGQGDGNTIYF,TGTGCCAGCAGCGCGACGGGACAGGGGGATGGAAACACCATATATTTT,TRBJ1-3,.,TRBV6-4,TRBD1
CSVFGLSYNEQFF,TGCAGCGTTTTTGGACTTTCCTACAATGAGCAGTTCTTC,TRBJ2-1,.,TRBV29-1,.
CASSDSSGDSEQFF,TGCGCCAGCAGCGATAGTAGCGGGGATAGTGAGCAGTTCTTC,TRBJ2-1,.,TRBV5-1,TRBD2
CAIKTSGAYNEQFF,TGTGCCATAAAGACTAGCGGGGCCTACAATGAGCAGTTCTTC,TRBJ2-1,.,TRBV10-3,TRBD2
CASSSRQVNQPQHF,TGTGCCAGCAGCTCTCGACAGGTCAATCAGCCCCAGCATTTT,TRBJ1-5,.,TRBV7-8,.
CASSDRESGYTF,TGTGCCAGTAGTGACAGGGAAAGTGGCTACACCTTC,TRBJ1-2,.,TRBV19,TRBD1
CASTGGPGSAFF,TGTGCTAGCACGGGAGGTCCGGGGTCAGCTTTCTTT,TRBJ1-1,.,TRBV12-5,.
CASSSEAGINEKLFF,TGTGCCAGCAGCTCGGAAGCGGGGATTAATGAAAAACTGTTTTTT,TRBJ1-4,.,TRBV5-6,.
CASSLNLRGGRTEAFF,TGCGCCAGCAGCCTTAACTTGCGGGGCGGGAGGACTGAAGCTTTCTTT,TRBJ1-1,.,TRBV4-3,.
CASSQDPNTGELFF,TGTGCCAGCAGCCAAGATCCTAACACCGGGGAGCTGTTTTTT,TRBJ2-2,.,TRBV4-2,.
CASSLDSYNEQFF,TGTGCTAGCAGCTTAGACAGTTACAATGAGCAGTTCTTC,TRBJ2-1,.,TRBV7-7,.
CASSQKRVPAGGGIQYF,TGTGCCAGCAGCCAAAAGCGGGTTCCGGCTGGGGGGGGCATTCAGTACTTC,TRBJ2-4,.,TRBV21-1,.
CASSQERQVNTEAFF,TGCGCCAGCAGCCAAGAAAGACAGGTAAACACTGAAGCTTTCTTT,TRBJ1-1,.,TRBV4-1,.
CASSEIGGLGRRGANVLTF,TGCGCCAGCAGTGAGATTGGCGGGCTTGGACGGCGAGGGGCCAACGTCCTGACTTTC,TRBJ2-6,many,TRBV10-2,.
CASSPNPRVAEQFF,TGTGCCAGCAGCCCGAACCCCAGGGTGGCTGAGCAGTTCTTC,TRBJ2-1,few,TRBV11-3,.
CASSLVGGGNEKLFF,TGTGCCAGCAGCTTAGTAGGGGGCGGTAATGAAAAACTGTTTTTT,TRBJ1-4,once,TRBV7-2,TRBD1
CASSTGGGEKLFF,TGTGCCAGCAGTACAGGGGGGGGTGAAAAACTGTTTTTT,TRBJ1-4,.,TRBV6-1,TRBD1
CSVEGGSETQYF,TGCAGCGTTGAGGGGGGGTCAGAGACCCAGTACTTC,TRBJ2-5,once,TRBV29-1,TRBD2